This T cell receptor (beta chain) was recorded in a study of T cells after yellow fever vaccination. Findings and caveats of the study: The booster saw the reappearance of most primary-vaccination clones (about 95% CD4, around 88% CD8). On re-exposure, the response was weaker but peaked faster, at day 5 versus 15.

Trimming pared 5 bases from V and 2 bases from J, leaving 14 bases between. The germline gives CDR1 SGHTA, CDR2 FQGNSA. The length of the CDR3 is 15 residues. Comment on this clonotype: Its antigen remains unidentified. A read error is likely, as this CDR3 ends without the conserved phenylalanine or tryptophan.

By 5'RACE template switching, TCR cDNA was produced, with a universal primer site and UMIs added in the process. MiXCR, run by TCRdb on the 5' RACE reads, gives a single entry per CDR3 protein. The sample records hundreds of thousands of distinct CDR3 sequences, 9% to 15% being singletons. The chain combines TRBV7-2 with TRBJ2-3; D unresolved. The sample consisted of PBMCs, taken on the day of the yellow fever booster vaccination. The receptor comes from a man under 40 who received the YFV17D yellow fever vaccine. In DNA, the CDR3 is TGTGCCAGCAGCCCGAGATTAGGTTACACAGATACGCAGTATTCT. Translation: CASSPRLGYTDTQYS.